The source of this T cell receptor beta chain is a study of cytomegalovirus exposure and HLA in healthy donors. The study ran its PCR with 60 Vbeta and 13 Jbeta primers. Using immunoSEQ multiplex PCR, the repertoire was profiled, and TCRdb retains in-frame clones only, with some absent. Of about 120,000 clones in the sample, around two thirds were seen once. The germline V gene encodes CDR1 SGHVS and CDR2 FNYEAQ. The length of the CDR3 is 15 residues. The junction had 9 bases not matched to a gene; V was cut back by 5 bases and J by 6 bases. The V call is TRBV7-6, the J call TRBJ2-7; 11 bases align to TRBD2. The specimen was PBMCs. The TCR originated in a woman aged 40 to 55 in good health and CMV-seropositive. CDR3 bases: TGTGCCAGCAGCCCGACTAGCGGGATAGGTAGCGAGCAGTACTTC. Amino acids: CASSPTSGIGSEQYF.